This TCR beta chain was captured in a study of blood T cell repertoires in COVID-19. Looking at the study overall: Acute and convalescent COVID-19 samples came from the United States, Italy and Spain. PBMCs, B-cell-depleted T cells, or T cells provided the cDNA or gDNA that made up the material.

The germline V gene encodes CDR1 KGHSY and CDR2 FQNENV. Trimming cost V 2 bases and J 8 bases, with 15 bases left between them. The CDR3 length is 14 residues. In the study's own analysis: Counts of nucleated cells, estimated from reference gene primer amplification, were obtained. Sequencing was performed with immunoSEQ multiplex PCR; in TCRdb, only in-frame clones are kept and a portion is missing. Clone size and V and J calls were adopted from that table, with D and trimming inferred from the DNA. The sample yields under 250,000 clones, 80% to 90% seen once. This sequence joins TRBV16 and TRBJ1-1, with TRBD1 as a possible D gene (6 bases). The sample consisted of peripheral blood. This receptor was identified in a woman aged 50 to 60 with active or convalescent COVID-19. The CDR3 loop is CASSQIHRQAEAFF. In nucleotides, the CDR3 is TGTGCCAGCAGCCAAATCCACCGACAGGCAGAAGCTTTCTTT.